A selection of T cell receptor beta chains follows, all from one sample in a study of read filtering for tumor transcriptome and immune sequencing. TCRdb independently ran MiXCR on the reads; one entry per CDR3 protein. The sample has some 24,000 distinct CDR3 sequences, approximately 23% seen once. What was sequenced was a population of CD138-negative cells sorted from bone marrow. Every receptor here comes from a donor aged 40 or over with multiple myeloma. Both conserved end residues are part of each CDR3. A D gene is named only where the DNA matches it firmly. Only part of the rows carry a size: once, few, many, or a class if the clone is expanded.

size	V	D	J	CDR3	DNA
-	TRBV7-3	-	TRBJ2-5	CASSSVPGVQETQYF	TGTGCCAGCAGCTCCGTCCCGGGGGTACAAGAGACCCAGTACTTC
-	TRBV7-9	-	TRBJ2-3	CAGFSSGGDTQYF	TGTGCCGGGTTTTCAAGTGGGGGAGATACGCAGTATTTT
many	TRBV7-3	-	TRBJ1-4	CASSLTGAKNEKLFF	TGTGCCAGCAGCTTAACGGGCGCTAAAAATGAAAAACTGTTTTTT
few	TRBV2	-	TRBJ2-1	CASSRETGNYNEQFF	TGTGCCAGCAGTCGGGAGACAGGGAATTACAATGAGCAGTTCTTC
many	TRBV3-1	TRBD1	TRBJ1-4	CASSQDAGQGMGKLFF	TGTGCCAGCAGCCAAGATGCGGGACAGGGTATGGGAAAACTGTTTTTT
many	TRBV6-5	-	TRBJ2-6	CASRLTWDMSSGANVLTF	TGTGCCAGCAGGTTGACTTGGGACATGAGCTCTGGGGCCAACGTCCTGACTTTC
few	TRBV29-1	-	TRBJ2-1	CSVDYPTSRNEQFF	TGCAGCGTTGACTACCCTACTAGCCGGAATGAGCAGTTCTTC
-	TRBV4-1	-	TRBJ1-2	CASSQELARAYGYTF	TGCGCCAGCAGCCAAGAACTGGCCAGGGCCTATGGCTACACCTTC
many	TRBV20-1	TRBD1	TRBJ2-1	CSARDSAGGQEQFF	TGCAGTGCTAGAGATTCGGCAGGGGGCCAGGAGCAGTTCTTC
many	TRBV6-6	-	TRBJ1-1	CATGKTEAFF	TGTGCTACAGGGAAAACTGAAGCTTTCTTT
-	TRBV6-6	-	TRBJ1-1	CASSFEIGTNTEAFF	TGTGCCAGCAGTTTCGAGATAGGGACGAACACTGAAGCTTTCTTT
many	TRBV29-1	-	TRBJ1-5	CSVGDGGLRPQHF	TGCAGCGTTGGAGACGGGGGGCTAAGGCCCCAGCATTTT
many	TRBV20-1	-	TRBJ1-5	CSARLREFEPQHF	TGCAGTGCTAGATTAAGGGAGTTTGAGCCCCAGCATTTT
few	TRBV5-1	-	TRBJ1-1	CASSLEPTEAFF	TGCGCCAGCAGCTTGGAACCCACTGAAGCTTTCTTT
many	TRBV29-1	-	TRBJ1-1	CSVLRGEITEAFF	TGCAGCGTCCTCAGGGGCGAGATCACTGAAGCTTTCTTT
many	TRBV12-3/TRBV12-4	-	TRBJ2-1	CASSLERWQQFF	TGTGCCAGCAGTTTGGAGAGGTGGCAGCAGTTCTTC
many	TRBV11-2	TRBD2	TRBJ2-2	CASSLAGLAGTGELFF	TGTGCCAGCAGCTTAGCGGGACTAGCCGGAACCGGGGAGCTGTTTTTT